These T cell receptor beta chains were read from a single sample in a study of read filtering for tumor transcriptome and immune sequencing. TCRdb re-derived calls from the reads in MiXCR, one entry per CDR3 protein. This sample has 75,000 to 90,000 distinct CDR3 sequences; around an eighth occur once, and the top ten carry about 15%. Sequenced sample: a population of CD138-negative cells sorted from bone marrow. The receptors come from a donor at least 40 years old with multiple myeloma. Each CDR3 is given with its conserved first and last residue. The order of the fields is V gene, J gene, CDR3 protein.

TRBV10-2,TRBJ1-5,CASSDSTTGGEQPQHF
TRBV25-1,TRBJ2-7,CASSDSLRSYEQYF
TRBV6-1,TRBJ2-6,CASSEWGSGANVLTF
TRBV12-3/TRBV12-4,TRBJ2-7,CASSLGVGQGEQYF
TRBV20-1,TRBJ1-6,CSAVRGIDDSPLHF
TRBV7-9,TRBJ1-2,CATVSGNYGYTF
TRBV5-1,TRBJ2-1,CASSKIPSSYNEQFF
TRBV11-3,TRBJ2-7,CASSSRGFSYEQYF
TRBV23-1,TRBJ2-1,CASSQPVIGPENNEQFF
TRBV19,TRBJ2-7,CASSMWGGEQYF
TRBV5-1,TRBJ2-7,CASSLDRQSGEQYF
TRBV20-1,TRBJ2-1,CSARRLADFSSYNEQFF
TRBV5-1,TRBJ2-7,CASSPSGPHYEQYF
TRBV12-3/TRBV12-4,TRBJ2-1,CASSRQRYNEQFF
TRBV29-1,TRBJ2-3,CSVDGGTDTQYF
TRBV12-3/TRBV12-4,TRBJ2-4,CASSLWRGHIQYF
TRBV29-1,TRBJ2-7,CSVVRDNTYEQYF
TRBV10-1,TRBJ2-5,CATQRRGEGPETQYF
TRBV7-9,TRBJ2-7,CASSPKTGALYEQYF
TRBV12-3/TRBV12-4,TRBJ1-1,CASSLWGTKGSAEAFF
TRBV6-1,TRBJ2-1,CASSGASGGSYNEQFF
TRBV7-2,TRBJ2-7,CASSLAGFPYEQYF
TRBV14,TRBJ2-3,CASNSGRTGDTQYF
TRBV6-6,TRBJ1-5,CASSTNQPQHF
TRBV28,TRBJ2-7,CASSSFQGRNEQYF
TRBV30,TRBJ2-3,CAWSVSGSSNTQYF
TRBV29-1,TRBJ2-5,CSVDDWTSAYQETQYF
TRBV5-1,TRBJ1-2,CASSLWTGGNGYTF
TRBV6-5,TRBJ1-5,CASSLNRDSNQPQHF
TRBV10-3,TRBJ2-1,CAIRGRTSGDNEQFF
TRBV28,TRBJ1-4,CASNAGTVTNEKLFF
TRBV27,TRBJ2-2,CASSLRLPNTGELFF
TRBV5-1,TRBJ2-5,CASSLQGTAQETQYF
TRBV29-1,TRBJ1-5,CSVTWDRADQPQHF
TRBV30,TRBJ1-1,CAWSVGVRRNTEAFF
TRBV6-2/TRBV6-3,TRBJ2-1,CASSYYRRVAGPAGVNEQFF
TRBV6-1,TRBJ2-3,CASNPGQGGDTQYF
TRBV5-1,TRBJ2-7,CASSLEYAGSGYEQYF
TRBV7-3,TRBJ2-2,CASSSYRGTSTGELFF
TRBV7-3,TRBJ2-3,CASSRRGLASSTDTQYF
TRBV5-5,TRBJ1-1,CASSWASPQANTEAFF
TRBV6-1,TRBJ2-1,CASTRGGDPNEQFF
TRBV7-2,TRBJ2-2,CSSSLAYRVNTGELFF
TRBV7-9,TRBJ1-2,CASSLQGEGYTF
TRBV2,TRBJ1-1,CASSAPDGRMNTEAFF
TRBV11-2,TRBJ2-7,CASSLEGAPYEQYF
TRBV20-1,TRBJ1-5,CSARPPGTGFGQPQHF
TRBV18,TRBJ2-2,CASSPLRDTGELFF
TRBV5-1,TRBJ2-3,CASSPGPGREATTDTQYF
TRBV7-2,TRBJ2-3,CASSLRPPDTQYF
TRBV12-3/TRBV12-4,TRBJ2-7,CASGPKQGPVSGSSSYEQYF
TRBV10-2,TRBJ2-5,CASRDRVRAAETQYF
TRBV20-1,TRBJ2-1,CSARGGRTHYNEQFF
TRBV20-1,TRBJ2-1,CSAVRARQFNEQFF
TRBV7-6,TRBJ2-5,CASSLRDSMYQETQYF
TRBV7-9,TRBJ1-3,CASSPVSGNTIYF
TRBV19,TRBJ2-7,CASSMARSYEQYF
TRBV20-1,TRBJ2-1,CSASGTGVNNEQFF